The following is a T cell receptor beta chain sequence with its context. Its antigen is as yet unknown. After removal of 4 bases from V and 3 bases from J, the junction contained 9 bases not matched to a gene. From germline, CDR1 is SGHRS and CDR2 YFSETQ. This CDR3 comprises 15 residues. These data are taken from a study of beta chain features in type 1 diabetes. The investigators reverse transcribed all of the isolated RNA, so they sequenced expressed TCRB transcripts. Data came from immunoSEQ multiplex PCR; TCRdb stores just in-frame clones and leaves some out. Of about 360,000 clones in the sample, 10% to 15% were seen once. The study, taken as a whole, reports: PCR might preferentially amplify shorter templates, equally in patients and controls.

Naive, central memory, regulatory and stem cell-like memory cells within the CD4+ compartment were sorted using CD45RO/CCR7/CD25/CD127/CD95/CD27. The origin of this receptor is a man aged 18 to 30 in good health. V gene TRBV5-1 combines with J gene TRBJ1-2, with 7 bases fitting TRBD1. The sequenced sample consisted of naive CD4+ T cells from blood. The chain's CDR3 is CASSQQGQRDYGYTF. CDR3 coding DNA: TGCGCCAGCAGCCAACAGGGACAGCGCGACTATGGCTACACCTTC.